These T cell receptor beta chains were read from a single sample in a study of shared clonotypes between healthy human individuals. Assay: immunoSEQ multiplex PCR; the TCRdb copy retains only in-frame clones and omits some. The data show 2 million to 2.5 million clones, about 95% seen once. Sequenced: naive CD8+ T cells sorted from blood. Every receptor here comes from a man aged 18 to 30 in good health. Each CDR3 is given without its conserved first and last residue. The listing skips clone size in some rows; elsewhere it reads once, few, many or a size class.

cdr3_aa | clone_size | j_call | v_call
ASSPVRGFGNTIY | - | TRBJ1-3 | TRBV7-9
ASSFSGGSIYGQY | once | TRBJ2-7 | TRBV27
ASRPDSYEQY | once | TRBJ2-7 | TRBV28
ASSQVTNEQF | - | TRBJ2-1 | TRBV4-1
AWSLGPGANEKLF | - | TRBJ1-4 | TRBV30
ASSFSSGAISYEQY | - | TRBJ2-7 | TRBV27
ASSETSGPYEQY | - | TRBJ2-7 | TRBV4-3
ASSQAQDYNEQF | - | TRBJ2-1 | TRBV4-1
ASSLAGTGALYEQY | - | TRBJ2-7 | TRBV7-9
ASSLSGTNYGYT | - | TRBJ1-2 | TRBV27
ASSFAPSTDTQY | - | TRBJ2-3 | TRBV12-1
ASRSTLNSPLH | once | TRBJ1-6 | TRBV28
ASSEGLALTYEQY | - | TRBJ2-7 | TRBV2
AISEALTGTGGLSGYT | - | TRBJ1-2 | TRBV10-3
ASSLSAGYGYT | - | TRBJ1-2 | TRBV28
ASSQDWDEKLF | - | TRBJ1-4 | TRBV4-3
ASSFSGGDYEQY | - | TRBJ2-7 | TRBV28
ASSLASGVAF | - | TRBJ1-1 | TRBV7-2
ASSLGQENYGYT | - | TRBJ1-2 | TRBV5-4
ASSLSYRGDTLNTEAF | - | TRBJ1-1 | TRBV5-1
ASSQGPLLEAF | - | TRBJ1-1 | TRBV4-1
ASTAGARDTEAF | - | TRBJ1-1 | TRBV6-5
ASSSWLNGQETQY | - | TRBJ2-5 | TRBV7-9
ASSAPNRYEQY | - | TRBJ2-7 | TRBV9
ASSSPTGPYEQY | - | TRBJ2-7 | TRBV6-5
ASSSELRAF | few | TRBJ1-1 | TRBV28
ASSYPLRTVADTQY | - | TRBJ2-3 | TRBV6-5
ASSPPLGVTGELF | - | TRBJ2-2 | TRBV9
ASSLGWVPDNGYT | - | TRBJ1-2 | TRBV7-2
ASSPGQGTRTEAF | few | TRBJ1-1 | TRBV11-2
ASSPQGREGYEQY | - | TRBJ2-7 | TRBV9
ASSVASREATDTQY | - | TRBJ2-3 | TRBV9
ASSARDAYTEAF | - | TRBJ1-1 | TRBV6-5
ASSPGILAGHEQY | - | TRBJ2-7 | TRBV4-1
ASSLGEHYEQY | once | TRBJ2-7 | TRBV27
AISESIWTGDTDTQY | - | TRBJ2-3 | TRBV10-3
ASSPTVAYEQY | - | TRBJ2-7 | TRBV5-1
ASSLILVGGVYEQY | - | TRBJ2-7 | TRBV27
ASIGGSGYGYT | - | TRBJ1-2 | TRBV6-5
ASSYSKVNEQF | - | TRBJ2-1 | TRBV6-5
ASTYGWGGQYEQY | - | TRBJ2-7 | TRBV6-5
ASSPGTGTYEQY | - | TRBJ2-7 | TRBV5-5
ASSSGGDTEAF | - | TRBJ1-1 | TRBV6-5
ASSLIFAAGVNEQY | - | TRBJ2-7 | TRBV27
ASSQELAGGVIQY | - | TRBJ2-4 | TRBV4-3
ASSQTSGEYEQY | - | TRBJ2-7 | TRBV7-9
ASRDRASTEAF | once | TRBJ1-1 | TRBV6-1
ASSLTTGKLKETQY | - | TRBJ2-5 | TRBV7-9
ASSQEHPGEAF | once | TRBJ1-1 | TRBV4-1
AWSLSYNEQF | - | TRBJ2-1 | TRBV30
ASSATQGANTEAF | - | TRBJ1-1 | TRBV9